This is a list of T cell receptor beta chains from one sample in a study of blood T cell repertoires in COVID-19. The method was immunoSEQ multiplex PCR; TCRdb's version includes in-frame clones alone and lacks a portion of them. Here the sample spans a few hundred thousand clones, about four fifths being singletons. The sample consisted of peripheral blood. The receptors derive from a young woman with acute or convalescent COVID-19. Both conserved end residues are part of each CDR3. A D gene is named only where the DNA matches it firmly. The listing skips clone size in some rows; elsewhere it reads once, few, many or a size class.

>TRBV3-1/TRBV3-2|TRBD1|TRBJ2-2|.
CASSPEDRGDTGELFF
TGTGCCAGCAGCCCAGAGGACAGGGGGGACACCGGGGAGCTGTTTTTT
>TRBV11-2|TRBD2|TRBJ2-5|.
CASSPPGIAGPEETQYF
TGTGCCAGCAGCCCCCCGGGGATAGCGGGGCCCGAAGAGACCCAGTACTTC
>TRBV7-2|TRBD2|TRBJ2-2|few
CASSLVGAGRAELFF
TGTGCCAGCAGCTTAGTTGGAGCGGGAAGAGCGGAGCTGTTTTTT
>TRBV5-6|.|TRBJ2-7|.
CASSSPSATGGASYEQYF
TGTGCCAGCAGCTCGCCATCGGCAACAGGGGGGGCCTCCTACGAGCAGTACTTC
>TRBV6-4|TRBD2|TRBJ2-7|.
CASSVVAGATYEQYF
TGTGCCAGCAGTGTGGTAGCGGGAGCCACCTACGAGCAGTACTTC
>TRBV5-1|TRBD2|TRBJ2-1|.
CASSFASGRSYNEQFF
TGCGCCAGCAGCTTTGCTAGCGGGCGCTCCTACAATGAGCAGTTCTTC
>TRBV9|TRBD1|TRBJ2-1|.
CASSVQQGAPKYNEQFF
TGTGCCAGCAGCGTCCAACAGGGGGCCCCTAAATACAATGAGCAGTTCTTC
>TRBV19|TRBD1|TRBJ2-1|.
CASSIWDRGGIEQFF
TGTGCCAGTAGTATATGGGACAGGGGAGGGATTGAGCAGTTCTTC
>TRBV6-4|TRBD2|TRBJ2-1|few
CASSSTGTSGSYEQFF
TGTGCCAGCAGTTCGACCGGGACTAGCGGGAGTTATGAGCAGTTCTTC
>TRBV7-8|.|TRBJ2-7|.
CASSLGGDPGQYF
TGTGCCAGCAGCTTAGGGGGGGATCCAGGGCAGTACTTC
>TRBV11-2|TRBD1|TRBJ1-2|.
CASSNDREDGYTF
TGTGCCAGCAGCAATGACAGGGAGGATGGCTACACCTTC
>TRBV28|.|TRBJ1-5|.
CASSLRGGFFQPQHF
TGTGCCAGCAGCCTGAGGGGGGGTTTCTTTCAGCCCCAGCATTTT
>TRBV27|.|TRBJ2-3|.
CASSLVGVVGTQYF
TGTGCCAGCAGTTTGGTCGGGGTGGTTGGTACGCAGTATTTT
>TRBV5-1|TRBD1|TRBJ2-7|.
CASSQGGAYEQYF
TGCGCCAGCAGCCAAGGGGGCGCCTACGAGCAGTACTTC
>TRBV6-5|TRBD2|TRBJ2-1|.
CASSYSTSGSGEQFF
TGTGCCAGCAGTTACTCGACTAGCGGGAGCGGTGAGCAGTTCTTC
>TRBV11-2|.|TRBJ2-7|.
CASSLAGGPSYEQYF
TGTGCCAGCAGCTTAGCCGGCGGGCCCTCCTACGAGCAGTACTTC
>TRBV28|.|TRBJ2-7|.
CASSPYFDTISYEQYF
TGTGCCAGCAGTCCCTACTTCGACACCATCTCCTACGAGCAGTACTTC
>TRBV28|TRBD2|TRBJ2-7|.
CASSPGSGTSGPPVYEQYF
TGTGCCAGCAGTCCGGGGTCCGGGACTAGCGGCCCTCCTGTCTACGAGCAGTACTTC
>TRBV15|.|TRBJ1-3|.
CATSRALTDGNTIYF
TGTGCCACCAGCAGAGCCCTGACAGACGGAAACACCATATATTTT
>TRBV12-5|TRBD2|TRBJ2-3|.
CASGFGLAGNTDTQYF
TGTGCTAGTGGTTTTGGACTAGCGGGGAACACAGATACGCAGTATTTT
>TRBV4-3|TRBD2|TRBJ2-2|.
CASSPGTSGSRLDTGELFF
TGCGCCAGCAGCCCCGGGACTAGCGGGAGCAGGTTAGACACCGGGGAGCTGTTTTTT
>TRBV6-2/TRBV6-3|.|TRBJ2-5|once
CASSYVGVNQETQYF
TGTGCCAGCAGTTACGTCGGGGTAAACCAAGAGACCCAGTACTTC
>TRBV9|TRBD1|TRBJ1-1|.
CASSGTGTVNTEAFF
TGTGCCAGCAGCGGAACCGGGACAGTGAACACTGAAGCTTTCTTT
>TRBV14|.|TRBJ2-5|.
CASSQGGVKGRPKETQYF
TGTGCCAGCAGCCAAGGGGGGGTGAAGGGACGACCCAAAGAGACCCAGTACTTC
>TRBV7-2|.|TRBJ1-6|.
CASSPRGASPLHF
TGTGCCAGCAGCCCCCGCGGGGCTTCACCCCTCCACTTT
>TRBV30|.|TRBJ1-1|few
CAWGGGLEAFF
TGTGCCTGGGGTGGTGGACTTGAAGCTTTCTTT
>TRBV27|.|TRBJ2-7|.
CASSLTSSAEHYEQYF
TGTGCCAGCAGTTTAACCTCTAGCGCTGAACACTACGAGCAGTACTTC
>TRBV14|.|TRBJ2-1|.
CASSQGLEAFF
TGTGCCAGCAGCCAAGGACTAGAAGCATTCTTC
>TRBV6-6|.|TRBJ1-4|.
CASSTPRATNEKLFF
TGTGCCAGCAGTACCCCAAGAGCAACTAATGAAAAACTGTTTTTT
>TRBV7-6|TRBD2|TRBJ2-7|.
CASSLEVAGGHEQYF
TGTGCCAGCAGCTTAGAGGTAGCGGGAGGGCACGAGCAGTACTTC
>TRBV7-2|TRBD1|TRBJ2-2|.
CASSGSGGKNTGELFF
TGTGCCAGCAGCGGATCAGGGGGAAAAAACACCGGGGAGCTGTTTTTT
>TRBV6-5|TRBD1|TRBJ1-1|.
CASSYAQGATEAFF
TGTGCCAGCAGTTACGCCCAGGGGGCAACTGAAGCTTTCTTT
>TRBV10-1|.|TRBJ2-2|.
CASRRERGTGELFF
TGCGCCAGCAGGCGGGAACGCGGAACCGGGGAGCTGTTTTTT
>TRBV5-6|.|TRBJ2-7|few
CASSYSYEQYF
TGTGCCAGCAGTTACAGCTACGAGCAGTACTTC
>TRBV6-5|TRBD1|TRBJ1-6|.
CASSRDSLNSPLHF
TGTGCCAGCAGTCGGGACAGCCTCAATTCACCCCTCCACTTT
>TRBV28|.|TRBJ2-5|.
CASSLGYGVYQETQYF
TGTGCCAGCAGTTTAGGTTATGGTGTCTATCAAGAGACCCAGTACTTC
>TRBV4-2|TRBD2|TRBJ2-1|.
CASSYTSGATYNEQFF
TGTGCCAGCAGCTATACTAGCGGAGCAACCTACAATGAGCAGTTCTTC
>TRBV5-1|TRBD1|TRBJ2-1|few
CASSTGQGAYNEQFF
TGCGCCAGCAGCACCGGACAGGGAGCCTACAATGAGCAGTTCTTC
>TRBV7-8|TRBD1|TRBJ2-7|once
CASSSTQGAGEQYF
TGTGCCAGCAGCTCTACACAGGGGGCGGGGGAGCAGTACTTC
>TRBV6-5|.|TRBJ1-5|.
CASSYAYSNQPQHF
TGTGCCAGCAGTTACGCGTATAGCAATCAGCCCCAGCATTTT